This paragraph covers one TCR beta chain sequence. This sample was taken from a study of blood T cell repertoires in COVID-19. About the research overall: Some COVID-19 samples were acute and others convalescent; all came from the United States, Italy and Spain. PBMCs, B-cell-depleted T cells, or T cells were the source of the cDNA or gDNA that made up the material.

As handled by the study authors: The assay estimated nucleated cells by amplifying reference gene primers. Clones were read by immunoSEQ multiplex PCR, and TCRdb kept only the in-frame ones, dropping some. The V and J calls and clone size were taken over from that table, and D and trimming were inferred from the DNA. The sample holds under 250,000 clones, around 81% seen once. V was pared by 3 bases and J by 4 bases, with 12 bases of the junction left unmatched. This CDR3 is 18 amino acids long. The germline V gene encodes CDR1 MDHEN and CDR2 SYDVKM. V is TRBV28 and J is TRBJ2-7, with 13 bases that match TRBD2. This receptor was identified in a woman in her twenties or thirties who had recovered from COVID-19. The sequencing sample was made of peripheral blood. CDR3 protein: CASSFLDWTSGGSYEQYF. The CDR3 bases are TGTGCCAGCAGTTTTCTAGATTGGACTAGCGGGGGAAGTTACGAGCAGTACTTC. The full variable domain, with the rest looked up from reference TRBV28 and TRBJ2-7, is DVKVTQSSRYLVKRTGEKVFLECVQDMDHENMFWYRQDPGLGLRLIYFSYDVKMKEKGDIPEGYSVSREKKERFSLILESASTNQTSMYLCASSFLDWTSGGSYEQYFGPGTRLTVT.